This T cell receptor beta chain was identified in a study of blood T cell repertoires in COVID-19. Generated by immunoSEQ multiplex PCR, the TCRdb table keeps only in-frame clones and is missing some. The data hold roughly 70,000 clones, with about 93% observed a single time. Germline lookup yields CDR1 LGHDT and CDR2 YNNKEL (reference sequence). With V trimmed by 5 bases and J by 4 bases, 8 bases remained unmatched. This CDR3 is 15 amino acids long. This chain joins TRBV3-1 (or the pseudogene TRBV3-2) and TRBJ2-5, with 9 bases matching TRBD2. This sequence originates from a human donor in a cohort sampled during active COVID-19. Sample: peripheral blood. The CDR3 DNA is TGTGCCAGCAGCAGACAGGGACTAGCCGGAGAGACCCAGTACTTC. This codes for CASSRQGLAGETQYF.